This T cell receptor beta chain comes out of a study of prognosis after radiotherapy for stage I lung cancer (dated by TCRdb to the early 2020s). In the study overall: Between April 2018 and 2019, 20 or so stage I NSCLC patients were enrolled in Nanjing, China. Under 15 of the patients were found to have newly diagnosed primary stage I lung tumors, and roughly 5 were living with oligometastatic NSCLC after surgical resection of the primary tumor. All patients were regarded as medically inoperable, because of comorbidities in over 10 patients and refusal of surgery in roughly 7 patients. The cohort was made up of about twelve men and a handful of women, with a median age of approximately 74 years and an age range of about 53 to 95 years. About a dozen patients had adenocarcinoma and seven had squamous cell carcinoma as the tumor histology. Image-guided IMRT or VMAT was used to deliver SBRT in 3 to 5 fractions at a biologically effective dose of at least 100 Gy. SBRT was not combined with any concurrent therapy in any patient. About 20% of the 19 patients developed distant metastases after SBRT, at a median of roughly seven months; the other 15 showed no significant progression. This study profiled peripheral blood TCR beta repertoires from stage I NSCLC patients before and after stereotactic body radiotherapy and linked the repertoires to distant failure. The study sequenced 38 blood samples from some 19 patients, one before and one after SBRT per patient.

The germline V gene sets CDR1 to SGHAT and CDR2 to FQNNGV. From the cysteine through the phenylalanine, the CDR3 covers 16 amino acids. Only the CDR3 region is kept as DNA, spanning 48 bases read in frame from base 1. About this clonotype: Its recognized antigen is unknown. An end of the junction does not agree with germline; a read error may underlie this.

The TCR beta CDR3 region was amplified from genomic DNA by two rounds of multiplex PCR. The first PCR round used primers specific to each TRBV and TRBJ gene, and the primer sequences were filed in Chinese patent CN105087789A. The second PCR round used universal primers. The Roche High Pure PCR Template Preparation Kit was used to extract genomic DNA from frozen PBMCs. Paired-end sequencing with 151 bp reads was performed on the libraries using an Illumina HiSeq 3000. Processing in the source paper ran as follows. CutAdapt was used to remove raw reads lacking the multiplex PCR primer sequences. Using PEAR, the high-quality paired reads were merged into contigs. By alignment to reference sequences, MiXCR assigned TRB V, D and J gene segments to each contig. CDR3 sequences were clustered by base quality and sequence similarity to remove sequencing errors. Diversity was measured as Shannon entropy normalized by the natural log of productive TCR sequence number. Clonality was defined as one minus Shannon entropy divided by the natural log of the number of unique clonotypes. Progression-free survival cut-offs for repertoire metrics were chosen using the Youden index of ROC curves, with analyses run in R 3.5.3. TCRdb reprocessing: public reads trimmed at Q25 with fastp, clones called with MiXCR, in-frame beta chains kept. Each CDR3 protein gets just one entry, which takes the most common genes and DNA from the rows behind it. The V and J calls come from TCRdb's annotation, not from the publication. This sample holds about 28,000 distinct CDR3 sequences; more than 45% were observed only once. The ten largest account for under 15% of the sample.

All patients had node-negative disease on CT and PET/CT, and none had a history of other malignancies or prior chemotherapy or radiotherapy. At each of two time points, 5 to 6 milliliters of peripheral venous blood were collected into EDTA tubes. Ficoll-Paque Plus density-gradient centrifugation was used to isolate PBMCs. Right after collection, samples were placed at -80 degrees C and kept there until analysis. The study at large found these results: None of the reported P values were adjusted for multiple comparisons. The small cohort and short follow-up limited the study, so independent validation of the findings is needed. Post-SBRT Shannon entropy and its change from baseline were lower in patients who developed distant metastases; baseline Shannon entropy was not associated with metastases. TRBV and TRBJ usage frequencies reportedly differed by metastasis status, in two V genes at baseline and in roughly 9 V and two J genes after SBRT. A decrease in unique TCR clone counts was observed after SBRT (median about 10,000 before versus approximately 6,900 after; Wilcoxon paired P=0.011). Whether the expanded TCR clones were tumor-specific was not determined.

The receptor was derived from a donor aged 50 or older with non-small cell lung cancer. This material consisted of PBMCs, taken before or after stereotactic body radiation therapy (not recorded which). The chain employs TRBV11-2 and TRBJ1-4; the D segment could be TRBD1, given 5 matching bases. The CDR3 corresponds to CASSYIGGVYNEKLSF. The DNA sequence is TGTGCCAGCAGCTATATCGGGGGGGTGTATAATGAAAAACTTTCTTTT. The reference TRBV11-2 and TRBJ1-4 proteins fill in what lies around the CDR3, so the full variable domain reads EAGVAQSPRYKIIEKRQSVAFWCNPISGHATLYWYQQILGQGPKLLIQFQNNGVVDDSQLPKDRFSAERLKGVDSTLKIQPAKLEDSAVYLCASSYIGGVYNEKLSFGSGTQLSVL.